This TCR beta chain was captured in a study of Ad26.COV2.S vaccination and SARS-CoV-2 variants. Study-wide context: Recipients of Ad26.COV2.S got it intramuscularly, once or twice 56 days apart. The study, taken as a whole, reports: Following vaccination, spike-specific CD8+ and CD4+ T cell responses reportedly exhibited substantial breadth.

Noted treatment: roughly 19 received Ad26.COV2.S at low or high dose, single or two shots; roughly five received placebo; per-sample allocation not given. The samples date from day 63 after the first vaccine or placebo injection. Donation was by an adult aged 18-55 years who was in Boston. The assay was immunoSEQ multiplex PCR, and TCRdb's table has in-frame clones only and misses some. The sample consists of about 350,000 clones, 85% to 90% of them appearing once. Concerning this clone: What it binds is not known.

The clonotype comes from a person aged 18-60 years who received the Ad26.COV2.S COVID-19 vaccine or a placebo. The material sequenced was peripheral blood, taken in a trial of Ad26.COV2.S vaccine versus placebo.

The CDR3 region has the DNA TGTGCCAGCAGCTGGGGGCCACGGACTTCACCCCTCCACTTT. This sequence encodes CASSWGPRTSPLHF. This rearrangement joins TRBV6-5 to TRBJ1-6; D may be TRBD1 (6 bases). From germline, CDR1 is MNHEY and CDR2 SVGAGI. The CDR3 is made up of 14 amino acids. Trimming removed 6 bases at V and 9 bases at J, with 15 bases between.